The entry below describes one T cell receptor (beta chain). Its antigen is unidentified. The PCR was carried out with 60 Vbeta primers and 13 Jbeta primers. Per the original methods: A later analysis counted 65 million to 80 million unique TCR beta chains, some 12 million shared. Libraries were prepared by immunoSEQ multiplex PCR; TCRdb keeps only in-frame clonotypes and omits some of them. For V, J and clone size, that table is used; D and trimming come from the DNA. The profile shows under 200,000 clones, 70% to 90% of them singletons. Germline V lookup: CDR1 LGHNA, CDR2 YNFKEQ. This CDR3 is built from 15 residues. These data belong to a study of cytomegalovirus exposure and HLA in healthy donors. Study results and caveats: Cytomegalovirus association was assigned to around 150 TCR beta chains.

The TCR comes from a woman aged 18 to 35 in good health and CMV-seronegative. The sample was PBMCs. The chain links TRBV4-2 to TRBJ2-5; D is perhaps TRBD2 (5 bases). The better agreement between TRBJ2-7 and the DNA end casts doubt on the J call. CDR3 sequence reads: CASSQESRGSDEQYF. The CDR3 nucleotides are TGTGCCAGCAGCCAAGAATCACGGGGATCGGACGAGCAGTACTTC.